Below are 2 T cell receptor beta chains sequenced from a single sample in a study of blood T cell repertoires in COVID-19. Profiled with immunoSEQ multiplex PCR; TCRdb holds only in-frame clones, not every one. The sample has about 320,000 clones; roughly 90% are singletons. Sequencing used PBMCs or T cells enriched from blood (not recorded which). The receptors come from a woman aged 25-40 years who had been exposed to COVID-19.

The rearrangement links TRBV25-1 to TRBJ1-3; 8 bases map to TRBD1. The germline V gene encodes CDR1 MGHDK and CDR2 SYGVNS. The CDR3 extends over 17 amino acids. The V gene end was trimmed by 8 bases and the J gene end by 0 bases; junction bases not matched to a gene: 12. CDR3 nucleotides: TGTGCCAGCCGAAAATGGAGACAGGGGAGCTCTGGAAACACCATATATTTT. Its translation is CASRKWRQGSSGNTIYF.

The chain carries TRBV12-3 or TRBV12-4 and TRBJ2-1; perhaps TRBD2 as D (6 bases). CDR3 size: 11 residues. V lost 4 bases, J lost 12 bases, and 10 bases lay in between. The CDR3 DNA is TGTGCCAGCAGTTGGAGGGTAAGGCAGTTCTTC. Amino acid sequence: CASSWRVRQFF.